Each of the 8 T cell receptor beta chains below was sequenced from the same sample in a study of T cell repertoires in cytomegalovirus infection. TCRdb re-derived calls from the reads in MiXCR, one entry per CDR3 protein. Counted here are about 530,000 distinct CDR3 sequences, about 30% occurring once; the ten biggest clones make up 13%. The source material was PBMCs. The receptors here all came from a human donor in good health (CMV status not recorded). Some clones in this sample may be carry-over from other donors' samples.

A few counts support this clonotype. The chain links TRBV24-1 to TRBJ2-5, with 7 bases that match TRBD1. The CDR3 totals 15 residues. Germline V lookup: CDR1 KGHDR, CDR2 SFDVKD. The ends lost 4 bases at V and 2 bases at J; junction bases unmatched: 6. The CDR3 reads CATSDPGTVQETQYF. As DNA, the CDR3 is TGTGCCACCAGTGACCCTGGGACAGTACAAGAGACCCAGTACTTC.

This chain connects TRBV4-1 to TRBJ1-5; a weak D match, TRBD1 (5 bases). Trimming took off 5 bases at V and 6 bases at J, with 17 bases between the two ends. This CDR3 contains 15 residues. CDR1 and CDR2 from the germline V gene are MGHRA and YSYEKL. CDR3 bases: TGCGCCAGCAGCTTAAGGGACCTAGGAATTCAGCCCCAGCATTTT. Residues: CASSLRDLGIQPQHF.

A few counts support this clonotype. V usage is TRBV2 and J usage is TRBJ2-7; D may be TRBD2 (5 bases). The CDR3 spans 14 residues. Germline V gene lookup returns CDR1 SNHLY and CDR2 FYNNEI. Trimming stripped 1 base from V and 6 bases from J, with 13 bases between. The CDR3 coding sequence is TGTGCCAGCAGTGAAGAAGGAAGGAGGCTCGAGCAGTACTTC. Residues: CASSEEGRRLEQYF.

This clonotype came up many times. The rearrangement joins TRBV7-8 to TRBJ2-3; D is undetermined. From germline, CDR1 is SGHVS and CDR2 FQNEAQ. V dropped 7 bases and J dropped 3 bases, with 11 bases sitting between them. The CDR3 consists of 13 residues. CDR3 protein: CASNLAGTDTQYF. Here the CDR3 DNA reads TGTGCCAGCAACCTCGCTGGGACAGATACGCAGTATTTT.

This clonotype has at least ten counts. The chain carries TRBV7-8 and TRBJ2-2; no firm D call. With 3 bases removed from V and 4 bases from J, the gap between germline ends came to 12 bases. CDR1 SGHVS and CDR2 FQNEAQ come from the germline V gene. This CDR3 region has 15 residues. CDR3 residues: CASSLSALGTGELFF. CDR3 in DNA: TGTGCCAGCAGCTTGTCCGCGTTGGGCACCGGGGAGCTGTTTTTT.

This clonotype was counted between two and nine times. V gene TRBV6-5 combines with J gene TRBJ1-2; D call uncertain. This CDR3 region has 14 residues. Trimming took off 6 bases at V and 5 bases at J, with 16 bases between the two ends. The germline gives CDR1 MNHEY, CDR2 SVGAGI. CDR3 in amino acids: CASSSPTGPYGYTF. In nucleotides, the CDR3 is TGTGCCAGCAGCTCCCCAACCGGGCCATATGGCTACACCTTC.

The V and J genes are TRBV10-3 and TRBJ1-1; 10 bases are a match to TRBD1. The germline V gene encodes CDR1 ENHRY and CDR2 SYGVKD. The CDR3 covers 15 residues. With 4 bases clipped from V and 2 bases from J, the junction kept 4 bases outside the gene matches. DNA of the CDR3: TGTGCCATCAGTGGGGGGGACAGGGGAAACACTGAAGCTTTCTTT. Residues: CAISGGDRGNTEAFF.

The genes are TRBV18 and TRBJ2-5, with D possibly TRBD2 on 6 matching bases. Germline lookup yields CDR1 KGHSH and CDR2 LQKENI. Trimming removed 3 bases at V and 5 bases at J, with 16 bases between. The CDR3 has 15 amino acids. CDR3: CASSPLPGVGETQYF. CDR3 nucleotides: TGTGCCAGCTCACCTCTGCCGGGAGTAGGGGAGACCCAGTACTTC.